The T cell receptor (beta chain) under discussion was sequenced for a study of identical twins. Study conclusions and caveats: Within beta out-of-frame sequences, the excess sharing observed between twins was weaker. Monozygotic twin pairs showed more out-of-frame TCR alpha sharing than models estimated.

This clonotype was counted only a few times. Its antigen is still unknown. The J segment lost 3 bases and the V segment lost 5 bases, leaving 7 bases of the junction unmatched. The CDR3 runs 15 residues. CDR1 is MDHEN, CDR2 SYDVKM, per germline. Via MiXCR, TCRdb re-called the 5' RACE reads, giving one row per CDR3 protein. The sample carries 1.5 million or so distinct CDR3 sequences, around a third recorded once. This sequence joins TRBV28 and TRBJ1-5; 7 bases are shared with TRBD1. Material for sequencing was cord blood. The receptor's source is a newborn girl in good health. DNA of the CDR3: TGTGCCAGCAGTCTACCGGGACAGAACAATCAGCCCCAGCATTTT. Translated, it gives CASSLPGQNNQPQHF.